This T cell receptor beta chain originates from a study of early T cells in non-severe SARS-CoV-2 infection. Study at large: Bulk RNA taken from unsorted whole blood was sequenced, leaving chains unpaired.

Unique molecular identifiers were attached to individual cDNA molecules. TCRdb recomputed calls from the 5' RACE reads with MiXCR, one row per CDR3 protein. Of 100,000 to 150,000 distinct CDR3 sequences in the sample, more than 13% were seen once. This clonotype has at least ten counts. Sequences were obtained from whole blood. The sequence was obtained from an adult who was a healthcare worker with PCR-confirmed SARS-CoV-2 infection or an uninfected control (not recorded which).

CDR3 DNA sequence: TGTGCCAGTAGCTATGGCCCTAGCGAGGGAGATACGCAGTATTTT. Protein: CASSYGPSEGDTQYF. The chain carries TRBV19 and TRBJ2-3; possibly TRBD2 for D (6 bases). Trimming took off 6 bases at V and 5 bases at J, with 18 bases between the two ends. The CDR3 consists of 15 residues. In germline, CDR1 is LNHDA, CDR2 SQIVND (reference sequence).